The rows below give T cell receptor beta chains drawn from one sample of a study of T-cell memory formation after mild COVID-19. MiXCR was run by TCRdb on the 5' RACE reads, yielding one entry per CDR3 protein. The sample holds roughly 280,000 distinct CDR3 sequences, 7% to 10% seen once. Sequencing used PBMCs or a T cell subset sorted from them (not recorded which). These receptors all come from a young man who had mild COVID-19 (a few samples of this study predate the infection). Cell type and time point are not known. Each CDR3 is given with its conserved first and last residue. D genes are given only for firm matches. Clone size is not always given. Where it is, it says once, few, many or a class for expanded clones.

v_call	d_call	cdr3_length	j_call	clone_size	cdr3_nt	cdr3_aa
TRBV18	.	14	TRBJ1-4	few	TGTGCCAGCTCTAACGGACGGCTTAATGAAAAACTGTTTTTT	CASSNGRLNEKLFF
TRBV24-1	TRBD1	14	TRBJ2-1	few	TGTGCCACCGAACCGGACAGGGGTATCAATGAGCAGTTCTTC	CATEPDRGINEQFF
TRBV5-5	.	11	TRBJ1-4	.	TGTGCCAGCAGCTTAGCTGAAAAACTGTTTTTT	CASSLAEKLFF
TRBV20-1	TRBD2	16	TRBJ2-3	few	TGCAGTGCTAGTAGCCCTACTAGCGGCTACACAGATACGCAGTATTTT	CSASSPTSGYTDTQYF
TRBV9	.	15	TRBJ2-5	.	TGTGCCAGCAGCGTAGGTGTCTTACCCCGTGAGACCCAGTACTTC	CASSVGVLPRETQYF
TRBV6-5	TRBD2	16	TRBJ2-7	few	TGTGCCAGCAGTAGATCGGGACTAGCGGGAGGCTACGAGCAGTACTTC	CASSRSGLAGGYEQYF
TRBV20-1	.	14	TRBJ1-6	many	TGCAGTGCTAGAGATCCGCTTGCCATTTCACCCCTCCACTTT	CSARDPLAISPLHF
TRBV5-4	TRBD1	15	TRBJ2-1	.	TGTGCCAGCAGCTTGGGAGGACAGGGCTCGGATGAGCAGTTCTTC	CASSLGGQGSDEQFF
TRBV18	TRBD1	15	TRBJ1-1	.	TGTGCCAGCTCACCACCGGGAGACAGGGGGACTGAAGCTTTCTTT	CASSPPGDRGTEAFF
TRBV10-2	TRBD1	14	TRBJ2-2	.	TGCGCCAGCAAGGGACAGGGGTTGCCCGGGGAGCTGTTTTTT	CASKGQGLPGELFF
TRBV4-3	TRBD2	16	TRBJ2-1	many	TGCGCCAGCAGCCAAGAACTAGCGGAATCCTACAATGAGCAGTTCTTC	CASSQELAESYNEQFF
TRBV20-1	.	13	TRBJ2-7	.	TGCAGTGCTAGGAGAACAGGGTTCTACGAGCAGTACTTC	CSARRTGFYEQYF
TRBV4-3	TRBD2	16	TRBJ2-1	few	TGCGCCAGCAGCCAAGACGGGACGGGAGGGGCCAATGAGCAGTTCTTC	CASSQDGTGGANEQFF
TRBV19	.	14	TRBJ1-6	.	TGTGCCAGTAGTATATCTGGCAAAGATTCACCCCTCCACTTT	CASSISGKDSPLHF
TRBV29-1	TRBD1	15	TRBJ2-7	many	TGCAGCGTTGAAGATGTCACAGGGGCGGACTACGAGCAGTACTTC	CSVEDVTGADYEQYF
TRBV5-4	.	15	TRBJ1-2	many	TGTGCCAGCAGCTTGGAGAGCAGCCCTTCCTATGGCTACACCTTC	CASSLESSPSYGYTF
TRBV24-1	.	13	TRBJ1-2	few	TGTGCCACCAGTGATCATGCGGGCCTTGGCTACACCTTC	CATSDHAGLGYTF
TRBV15	TRBD1	17	TRBJ1-4	many	TGTGCCACCAAAGATAACAGGGGTCTCGAAGCTAATGAAAAACTGTTTTTT	CATKDNRGLEANEKLFF
TRBV30	TRBD1	13	TRBJ2-7	many	TGTGCCTGGAGGGGGACAGGGATCTACGAGCAGTACTTC	CAWRGTGIYEQYF